The 19 T cell receptor beta chains presented below share a single source sample, sequenced in a study of blood T cells in healthy people across ages. Primers used in a second PCR of roughly 6 to 11 cycles were a sample-barcoded 5' primer and a J-beta primer mix. MiXCR, run by TCRdb on the 5' RACE reads, gives a single entry per CDR3 protein. The top ten hold roughly 3.1% of the sample, which has 600,000 to 900,000 distinct CDR3 sequences, about 26% seen once. The sample also formed part of further work on T cells of mothers and their children.

The sample comprised blood. These receptors came from a boy under 18 in good health.

There are a few counts of this clonotype. The chain is built from TRBV28 and TRBJ2-5; TRBD2 aligns across 7 bases. Judging by the DNA end, TRBJ2-1 fits better; the J call may be wrong. The CDR3 covers 13 residues. The V gene's germline CDR1 is MDHEN and CDR2 SYDVKM. The CDR3 DNA reads TGTGCCAGCAGGGGGGGGGTTTACAATGAGCAGTTCTTC. This gives the protein CASRGGVYNEQFF.

There are a few counts of this clonotype. The rearrangement joins TRBV4-1 to TRBJ2-1; tentative D call: TRBD2 (5 bases). The CDR3 is 15 residues long. V shed 3 bases and J shed 7 bases, with 16 bases lying between them. Germline V gene lookup returns CDR1 MGHRA and CDR2 YSYEKL. CDR3 in DNA: TGCGCCAGCAGCCAGGCCCCCGGCGGAGGTAATGAGCAGTTCTTC. Amino acid sequence: CASSQAPGGGNEQFF.

The J gene is TRBJ1-1, the V gene TRBV5-1; D perhaps matches TRBD1 (5 bases). Trimming removed 4 bases at V and 4 bases at J, with 23 bases between. There are 17 residues in the CDR3. Germline V lookup: CDR1 SGHRS, CDR2 YFSETQ. CDR3 protein: CASSIGSGARGSTEAFF. CDR3 sequence (DNA): TGCGCCAGCAGCATTGGCTCTGGGGCGCGGGGGAGCACTGAAGCTTTCTTT.

In this sample, this clonotype turned up a few times. V gene TRBV5-1 combines with J gene TRBJ2-5, with a weak D call TRBD2 (6 bases). The CDR3 runs 15 residues. Germline V CDR1 and CDR2: SGHRS, YFSETQ. Deletions cut 2 bases from V and 2 bases from J, with 13 bases between. The CDR3 here is CASSLTSSYQETQYF. CDR3 bases: TGCGCCAGCAGCTTAACTAGCTCGTATCAAGAGACCCAGTACTTC.

This clonotype was counted between two and nine times. The chain combines TRBV2 with TRBJ1-2, with D maybe TRBD1 (6 bases). Germline values: CDR1 SNHLY, CDR2 FYNNEI. The V end was cut by 5 bases, the J end by 5 bases, with 15 bases between. This CDR3 has 14 residues. Here the CDR3 reads CASSTRGRGYGYTF. CDR3 DNA sequence: TGTGCCAGCAGTACTCGGGGGCGCGGATATGGCTACACCTTC.

J is TRBJ2-2 and V is TRBV6-5; D is tentatively TRBD1 or TRBD2 (5 bases each). Germline V gives CDR1 MNHEY, CDR2 SVGAGI. The CDR3 extends over 14 amino acids. V lost 2 bases to trimming and J lost 4 bases, with 8 bases between them. CDR3 coding DNA: TGTGCCAGCAGTTACCCTGGGGGCACCGGGGAGCTGTTTTTT. It translates to CASSYPGGTGELFF.

The chain joins TRBV24-1 to TRBJ2-3; D not resolved. V lost 3 bases and J lost 2, with 5 bases in between. The germline gives CDR1 KGHDR, CDR2 SFDVKD. The CDR3 is made up of 13 amino acids. The CDR3 spells CATSDEVTDTQYF. The DNA of the CDR3 is TGTGCCACCAGTGATGAGGTCACAGATACGCAGTATTTT.

This clonotype was recorded many times. The J gene is TRBJ2-1, the V gene TRBV5-1; TRBD2 agrees at 8 bases. Trimming cost V 0 bases and J 8 bases; bases outside gene matches: 7. The CDR3 spans 15 residues. Per the germline V gene, CDR1 is SGHRS and CDR2 is YFSETQ. CDR3 in amino acids: CASSLEQRGWDEQFF. The CDR3 nucleotides read TGCGCCAGCAGCTTGGAACAGCGGGGGTGGGATGAGCAGTTCTTC. The full variable domain, with the rest looked up from reference TRBV5-1 and TRBJ2-1, is KAGVTQTPRYLIKTRGQQVTLSCSPISGHRSVSWYQQTPGQGLQFLFEYFSETQRNKGNFPGRFSGRQFSNSRSEMNVSTLELGDSALYLCASSLEQRGWDEQFFGPGTRLTVL.

The chain carries TRBV5-4 and TRBJ1-3, with unresolved D. Trimming pared 0 bases from V and 8 bases from J, leaving 12 bases between. The CDR3 runs 14 residues. The germline V gene has CDR1 SGHNT and CDR2 YYREEE (reference sequence). CDR3 nucleotide sequence: TGTGCCAGCAGCTTGGGGGAGCGATCTGACACCATATATTTT. Translation gives CASSLGERSDTIYF. The entire variable domain, with the rest obtained from reference TRBV5-4 and TRBJ1-3, is as follows: ETGVTQSPTHLIKTRGQQVTLRCSSQSGHNTVSWYQQALGQGPQFIFQYYREEENGRGNFPPRFSGLQFPNYSSELNVNALELDDSALYLCASSLGERSDTIYFGEGSWLTVV.

The chain combines TRBV12-3 or TRBV12-4 with TRBJ1-6; a weak D match, TRBD1 (6 bases). CDR3 size: 13 residues. Trimming took 5 bases from V and 10 from J, leaving 12 bases between them. CDR3 sequence (DNA): TGTGCCAGCAGTCCGATCAGGGGCTCACCCCTCCACTTT. It yields the protein CASSPIRGSPLHF.

This clonotype was found a few times. CDR3 region: CSAELGRRYNEQFF. In nucleotides, the CDR3 is TGCAGTGCGGAACTAGGACGGAGATACAATGAGCAGTTCTTC. This chain links TRBV20-1 with TRBJ2-1, with D possibly TRBD2 on 5 matching bases. V was clipped by 6 bases and J by 4 bases, with 16 bases between them. Germline values: CDR1 DFQATT, CDR2 SNEGSKA (reference sequence). This CDR3 is 14 amino acids long.

The genes are TRBV9 and TRBJ1-2; D is uncertain. The CDR3 totals 13 residues. Looked up from germline, CDR1 is SGDLS and CDR2 is YYNGEE. V lost 3 bases to trimming and J lost 5 bases, with 11 bases between them. The CDR3 spells CASSGVVAYGYTF. Written as DNA, the CDR3 is TGTGCCAGCAGCGGGGTCGTAGCTTATGGCTACACCTTC.

V and J are TRBV5-4 and TRBJ2-1; 8 bases are a match to TRBD1. The J call is doubtful: the DNA matches TRBJ2-7 better. Germline assignment: CDR1 SGHNT and CDR2 YYREEE (reference sequence). The CDR3 has 12 residues. The CDR3 DNA is TGTGCCAGCAGCATACAGGGGGACGAGCAGTACTTC. This gives the protein CASSIQGDEQYF.

In its sample, this clonotype was seen once. This chain's CDR3 is CASSRSGAPYNEQFF. DNA for the CDR3: TGTGCCAGCAGCCGAAGCGGGGCTCCCTACAATGAGCAGTTCTTC. This chain uses TRBV7-3 with TRBJ2-1; 7 bases line up with TRBD2. Trimming took 5 bases from V and 2 from J; bases not matched to a gene: 6. The CDR3 extends over 15 amino acids. The V gene's germline CDR1 is SGHTA and CDR2 FQGTGA.

The V and J genes are TRBV10-2 and TRBJ2-6, with D possibly called TRBD1 or TRBD2 (6 bases each). The CDR3 is made up of 17 amino acids. Trimming took off 4 bases at V and 0 bases at J, with 13 bases between the two ends. Germline-derived CDR1 and CDR2 are WSHSY and SAAADI. The CDR3 DNA sequence: TGCGCCAGCAGTGGGCCGGGGGCCCTCTCTGGGGCCAACGTCCTGACTTTC. This sequence encodes CASSGPGALSGANVLTF.

This clonotype was seen only a few times. This chain uses TRBV4-2 with TRBJ2-5; TRBD2 matches 8 bases. The V gene's germline CDR1 is LGHNA and CDR2 YNFKEQ. J gave up 1 base and V 4 bases, and 8 bases lay outside the gene matches. The CDR3 is made up of 16 amino acids. CDR3 nucleotides: TGTGCCAGCAGCCGAGGGGGACTAGTTTTCCAAGAGACCCAGTACTTC. Amino acids: CASSRGGLVFQETQYF.

This clonotype was seen a handful of times. V usage is TRBV9 and J usage is TRBJ2-7; 8 bases agree with TRBD2. This CDR3 region has 15 residues. J lost 3 bases, V lost 1 base, and 6 bases had no gene match. Germline lookup yields CDR1 SGDLS and CDR2 YYNGEE. The CDR3 loop reads CASSVMAGGNYEQYF. The CDR3 DNA is TGTGCCAGCAGCGTAATGGCGGGGGGTAACTACGAGCAGTACTTC.

This clonotype was detected only a few times. The V call is TRBV10-3, the J call TRBJ2-7, with D unresolved. CDR1 and CDR2 (germline): ENHRY, SYGVKD. Between the trimmed V and J ends, which lost 5 bases and 0 bases, there was a span of 11 bases. This CDR3 is built from 14 residues. CDR3 amino acids: CAISRPSSSYEQYF. DNA for the CDR3: TGTGCCATCAGTCGGCCGAGTAGCTCCTACGAGCAGTACTTC.

The rearrangement uses TRBV5-1 and TRBJ2-7; TRBD2 matches at 14 bases. Germline CDR1 is SGHRS and CDR2 is YFSETQ. V lost 4 bases and J lost 4; bases outside the gene matches: 4. The CDR3 spans 15 residues. Here the CDR3 reads CASSEGLAGEYEQYF. The DNA of the CDR3 is TGCGCCAGCAGCGAGGGACTAGCGGGAGAATACGAGCAGTACTTC. The full variable domain, completed using reference TRBV5-1 and TRBJ2-7, is KAGVTQTPRYLIKTRGQQVTLSCSPISGHRSVSWYQQTPGQGLQFLFEYFSETQRNKGNFPGRFSGRQFSNSRSEMNVSTLELGDSALYLCASSEGLAGEYEQYFGPGTRLTVT.